This T cell receptor beta chain was captured in a study of cytomegalovirus exposure and HLA in healthy donors (dated by TCRdb to 2016 to 2017). Concerning the study at large: According to a later analysis, one platform produced both the 100 to 150 validation repertoires and the 620 or so repertoires of the first cohort. The study aimed to test whether cataloging public T cell receptors could reveal signatures of past pathogen exposure. In addition to the first cohort of 650 to 800 subjects, a separate validation cohort of approximately 130 different subjects was used. High-throughput TCR immunosequencing, statistical association of individual TCRs with disease status, and machine learning were combined to predict cytomegalovirus infection status. Summary of the overall study and its limitations: Most TCR sequences were seen in very few donors, while some public TCRs were found in many individuals. Three of the identified cytomegalovirus-associated TCR beta chains were confirmed in vitro to be specific for cytomegalovirus antigens. Subsequent analysis determined that TCRs grouped into clusters in the first cohort also showed a tendency toward co-occurrence across the 90 to 150 validation repertoires, and 85% to 95% of cluster scores exceeded 0. The validation cohort had no HLA typing available for a later analysis, so co-occurrence within that cohort was assessed over all 130 or so repertoires. It was suggested by the authors that the approach could potentially be generalized to other disease states and immunological phenotypes. The study listed approximately 150 TCR beta chains as associated with cytomegalovirus. In both the original and validation cohorts, the classifier was reported to diagnose cytomegalovirus status with high specificity and sensitivity.

The CDR3 measures 14 amino acids from cysteine to phenylalanine. Just CDR3 DNA is preserved here, 42 bases in frame from base 1. V and J are trimmed by 4 bases and 4 bases, and the gene matches miss 6 bases of the junction. The germline V gene (reference sequence) provides CDR1 PRHDT and CDR2 FYEKMQ. Libraries were prepared through the immunoSEQ multiplex PCR assay. Turning to the authors' computational methods: A statistical classification framework was built to diagnose cytomegalovirus status from the catalog of TCR beta chain sequences. TCRdb mirrors the immuneACCESS table, restricted to in-frame sequences. Some clones are absent from its copies; in checked studies, under half trace to an unresolved V gene, and the reason for the others is unknown. Clone size and the V and J calls come from that table; the DNA yielded D and trimming. This sample comprises about 200,000 clones, around 88% of them detected only once. Jointly, the top ten make up 2.9% of the sample.

Separate from the approximately 700-subject first cohort, the validation cohort of over 90 subjects was the group to which the donors belonged. As for this clone: No antigen is known for it. Per-nucleotide qualities are absent, and no much larger clonotype sits a single base away.

The rearranged chain carries TRBV13 and TRBJ2-5, and TRBD1 matches 7 of the central bases. The sequenced sample was PBMCs. This receptor was taken from a woman aged 18 to 35 in good health and CMV-seronegative. Here is the DNA: TGTGCCAGCAGCTCAACAGGGGAGCGAGAGACCCAGTACTTC. Translated, this gives CASSSTGERETQYF. Outside the CDR3, residues come from the reference TRBV13 and TRBJ2-5 proteins, so the full variable domain is: AAGVIQSPRHLIKEKRETATLKCYPIPRHDTVYWYQQGPGQDPQFLISFYEKMQSDKGSIPDRFSAQQFSDYHSELNMSSLELGDSALYFCASSSTGERETQYFGPGTRLLVL.